One and the same sample provided the 2 T cell receptor beta chains below, sequenced in a study of T cells in Graves' hyperthyroidism and ophthalmopathy. The CDR3 regions of TCR beta were amplified from RNA transcripts. HTBI primers were the set used in a first-round RT-PCR of the TCR CDR3. Each CDR3 protein gets one entry after TCRdb re-called the multiplex PCR reads with MiXCR. The table shows about 350,000 distinct CDR3 sequences, with 14% occurring only once. Material for sequencing was blood. These receptors originate from a woman younger than 45 with Graves' hyperthyroidism.

This clonotype came up many times. In DNA form, the CDR3 reads TGTGCCAGCACTCTCTCAGTGAACACCGGGGAGCTGTTTTTT. Translation: CASTLSVNTGELFF. The chain carries TRBV28 and TRBJ2-2; no definite D call. This CDR3 is built from 14 residues. The V gene's germline CDR1 is MDHEN and CDR2 SYDVKM. The germline V and J ends were trimmed by 7 bases and 1 base, with 10 bases remaining between them.

In its sample, this clonotype was seen a few times. V usage is TRBV29-1 and J usage is TRBJ2-3; D is unresolved. V was pared by 5 bases and J by 2 bases, with 11 bases between. CDR1 and CDR2 from the germline V gene are SQVTM and ANQGSEA. This CDR3 has 13 amino acids. This chain's CDR3 is CSVSGRVTDTQYF. CDR3 DNA sequence: TGCAGCGTTAGTGGTAGGGTCACAGATACGCAGTATTTT.